The 13 T cell receptor beta chains listed next were all sequenced from one sample in a study of blood T cells in healthy people across ages. Next came a second PCR, run for roughly 6 to 11 cycles, which used a sample-barcoded 5' primer along with a J-beta primer mix. A single record per CDR3 protein comes from TCRdb applying MiXCR to the 5' RACE reads. In the table there are 550,000 to 750,000 distinct CDR3 sequences, roughly 20% of which are singletons. Sequencing input: blood. These receptors all stem from a man aged 65-85 years in good health.

The gene calls are TRBV21-1 and TRBJ2-5. TRBV21-1 is shown as a pseudogene. CDR3 size: 15 residues. This chain's CDR3 is CASSKRFGVQETQYF. The CDR3 DNA reads as TGTGCCAGCAGCAAAAGGTTCGGGGTCCAAGAGACCCAGTACTTC.

The chain has TRBV20-1 and TRBJ2-1, with D perhaps TRBD2 (6 bases). This CDR3 contains 11 residues. V shed 4 bases and J shed 8 bases, with 9 bases lying between them. CDR1 and CDR2 from the germline V gene are DFQATT and SNEGSKA (reference sequence). DNA for the CDR3: TGCAGTGCTAAGCGGGCCGATGAGCAGTTCTTC. This encodes CSAKRADEQFF.

This chain connects TRBV20-1 to TRBJ2-1; TRBD1 might be the D (5 bases). The germline V and J ends were trimmed by 3 bases and 4 bases, with 7 bases remaining between them. Germline CDR1 and CDR2: DFQATT and SNEGSKA (reference sequence). The CDR3 spans 12 residues. The chain's CDR3 is CSASDSYNEQFF. The CDR3 nucleotides read TGCAGTGCTAGTGACAGTTACAATGAGCAGTTCTTC.

This chain links TRBV12-3 or TRBV12-4 with TRBJ2-1, with 10 positions matching TRBD1. The CDR3 is 14 residues long. Germline trimming cut 6 bases from V and 7 bases from J; bases unmatched to any gene: 6. The CDR3 sequence is CASRLGDRGNEQFF. The CDR3 DNA reads TGTGCCAGCAGGTTGGGGGACAGGGGTAATGAGCAGTTCTTC.

The chain couples TRBV29-1 to TRBJ2-5; D gene unclear. The J call may be wrong; the DNA end is better matched by TRBJ2-7. The CDR3 is 13 amino acids. CDR1 and CDR2 from the germline V gene are SQVTM and ANQGSEA. The CDR3 here is CSVGPRFSYEQYF. For the CDR3, the DNA is TGCAGCGTTGGCCCAAGATTTTCCTACGAGCAGTACTTC.

Only a few counts were recorded for this clonotype. V usage is TRBV7-2 and J usage is TRBJ2-6; no clear D. Looked up from germline, CDR1 is SGHTA and CDR2 is FQGNSA. This CDR3 is built from 14 residues. V was shortened by 5 bases and J by 0 bases, with 5 bases between the two germline ends. The CDR3 sequence is CASSPSSGANVLTF. Here the CDR3 DNA reads TGTGCCAGCAGCCCGAGCTCTGGGGCCAACGTCCTGACTTTC.

This clonotype was seen more than once but under ten times. The rearrangement links TRBV10-3 to TRBJ2-2; the D gene is possibly TRBD2 (5 bases). From germline, CDR1 is ENHRY and CDR2 SYGVKD. V was clipped by 8 bases and J by 1 base, with 5 bases between them. The CDR3 is 12 amino acids. CDR3 DNA sequence: TGTGCCATCGGGAGGAACACCGGGGAGCTGTTTTTT. Translated: CAIGRNTGELFF.

This clonotype was counted only a few times. The chain links TRBV28 to TRBJ2-5; D is perhaps TRBD2 (6 bases). The closer fit of TRBJ2-7 to the DNA end suggests the J call may be wrong. Germline CDR1 MDHEN, CDR2 SYDVKM. The CDR3 has 11 amino acids. As DNA, the CDR3 is TGTGCCAGTACTAGCCCCTACGAGCAGTACTTC. Translating gives CASTSPYEQYF.

The genes are TRBV11-2 and TRBJ2-1; weak D call: TRBD2 (6 bases). The V gene lost 5 bases and the J gene lost 5 bases, with 13 bases spanning the gap. Germline V gene lookup returns CDR1 SGHAT and CDR2 FQNNGV. This CDR3 is built from 14 residues. In DNA form, the CDR3 reads TGTGCCAGCAGCGGAGCGCTAGCGAACAATGAGCAGTTCTTC. Translating gives CASSGALANNEQFF.

In DNA form, the CDR3 reads TGTGCCAGCAGCCCCGAGGACGCCCGGTGGGAAAAACTGTTTTTT. It codes for CASSPEDARWEKLFF. The J gene is TRBJ1-4, the V gene TRBV14; D not certain. V lost 4 bases, J lost 8 bases, and 17 bases lay in between. This CDR3 contains 15 residues. Germline V gene lookup returns CDR1 SGHDN and CDR2 FVKESK.

This clonotype has just a few counts. V gene TRBV7-2 combines with J gene TRBJ2-7; either TRBD1 or TRBD2 may fit D (5 bases each). The CDR3 sequence is 15 residues long. V lost 5 bases and J 2 bases, leaving 16 bases between the germline ends. Germline lookup yields CDR1 SGHTA and CDR2 FQGNSA. CDR3 residues: CASSLPRSGPYEQYF. The CDR3 DNA reads as TGTGCCAGCAGCCTTCCCCGATCGGGGCCCTACGAGCAGTACTTC.

This clonotype was seen a handful of times. The junction differs from germline at one of its ends, possibly a read error. The chain joins TRBV12-3 or TRBV12-4 to TRBJ2-7; 7 positions agree with TRBD1. The CDR3 runs to 13 residues. The chain's CDR3 is CASRLAQGTEQYF. The CDR3, as DNA: TGTGCCAGCAGATTAGCACAGGGGACCGAGCAGTACTTC.

This clonotype was found a few times. V gene TRBV18 combines with J gene TRBJ2-1; D might be TRBD1 (6 bases). V lost 3 bases to trimming and J lost 1 base, with 10 bases between them. CDR3 size: 15 residues. Per the germline V gene, CDR1 is KGHSH and CDR2 is LQKENI. In DNA, the CDR3 is TGTGCCAGCTCACCTGAACAGGGATCCTACAATGAGCAGTTCTTC. Amino acid sequence: CASSPEQGSYNEQFF. Together with reference TRBV18 and TRBJ2-1, the CDR3 gives the full variable domain: NAGVMQNPRHLVRRRGQEARLRCSPMKGHSHVYWYRQLPEEGLKFMVYLQKENIIDESGMPKERFSAEFPKEGPSILRIQQVVRGDSAAYFCASSPEQGSYNEQFFGPGTRLTVL.